Listed here are 2 T cell receptor beta chains from one sample, sequenced in a study of post-analysis software for immune sequencing data (dated by TCRdb to 2015 to 2017). Receptor amplification or capture employed PCR. Sequenced using an Illumina HiSeq 2500. To reduce PCR and sequencing biases, unique molecular identifiers were incorporated into the TCR beta cDNA libraries. The public reads were quality trimmed at Q25 with fastp and then assembled into clones with MiXCR by TCRdb, keeping productive beta chains. Identical CDR3 proteins give one entry, which carries the most common genes and DNA. The sample yields about 770,000 distinct CDR3 sequences; 46% were counted once. Jointly, the top ten make up roughly 5% of the sample. Beyond this particular receptor, the publication reports: Significantly higher frequencies in patients than in controls were found for a handful of TRBV segments, including TRBV5-6, TRBV5-1 and TRBV20-1.

Antigens for these TCRs are unknown. Specimen: blood. These receptor sequences come from a girl aged 5 to 17 with multiple sclerosis.

This sequence joins TRBV4-3 and TRBJ2-1, with 9 bases lining up with TRBD2. V lost 0 bases, J lost 8 bases, and 14 bases stayed unmatched. Germline V gives CDR1 LGHNA, CDR2 YSLEER. CDR3 length equals 18 residues. This CDR3 is CASSQDLTGLAAGDEQFF. In nucleotides, the CDR3 is TGCGCCAGCAGCCAAGACTTGACGGGACTAGCAGCAGGAGATGAGCAGTTCTTC.

This clonotype was recorded a few times. CDR3 sequence (DNA): TGTGCCAGCAGCTTAGGGACTAGCCAGCCCCAGCATTTT. Its protein product is CASSLGTSQPQHF. The rearrangement joins TRBV11-2 to TRBJ1-5; the D is unclear. Germline V gives CDR1 SGHAT, CDR2 FQNNGV. V shed 1 base and J shed 7 bases, with 8 bases lying between them. The CDR3 extends over 13 amino acids.